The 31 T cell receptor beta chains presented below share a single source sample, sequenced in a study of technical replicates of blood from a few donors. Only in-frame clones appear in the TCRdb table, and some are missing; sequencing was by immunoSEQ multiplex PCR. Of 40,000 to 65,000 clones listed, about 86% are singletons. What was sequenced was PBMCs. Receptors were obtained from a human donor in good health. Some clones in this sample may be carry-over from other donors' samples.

DNA for the CDR3: TGCGCCAGCAGCCAAGCCGACAGGGCCCCTTCACCCCTCCACTTT. This gives the protein CASSQADRAPSPLHF. The chain links TRBV4-3 to TRBJ1-6, with 7 bases aligning to TRBD1. Germline V CDR1 and CDR2: LGHNA, YSLEER. V trimming: 1 base; J trimming: 9 bases; junction bases outside the gene matches: 6. The CDR3 sequence is 15 residues long.

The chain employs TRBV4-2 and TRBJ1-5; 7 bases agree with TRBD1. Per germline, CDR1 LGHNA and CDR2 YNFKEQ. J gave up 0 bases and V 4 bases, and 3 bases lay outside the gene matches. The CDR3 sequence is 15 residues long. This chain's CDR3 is CASSRTGNSNQPQHF. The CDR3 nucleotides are TGTGCCAGCAGCCGGACAGGAAATAGCAATCAGCCCCAGCATTTT.

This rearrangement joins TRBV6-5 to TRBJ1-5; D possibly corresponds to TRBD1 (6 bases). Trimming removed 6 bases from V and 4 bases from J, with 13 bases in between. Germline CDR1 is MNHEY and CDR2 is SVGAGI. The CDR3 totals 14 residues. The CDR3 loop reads CASRTGQRNQPQHF. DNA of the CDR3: TGTGCCAGCAGGACTGGACAGCGGAATCAGCCCCAGCATTTT.

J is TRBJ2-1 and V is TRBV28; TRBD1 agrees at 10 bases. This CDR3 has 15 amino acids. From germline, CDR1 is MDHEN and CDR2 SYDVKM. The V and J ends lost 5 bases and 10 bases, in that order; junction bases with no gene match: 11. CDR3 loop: CASSVPGQGIKEQFF. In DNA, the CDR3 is TGTGCCAGCAGTGTACCGGGACAGGGGATTAAGGAGCAGTTCTTC.

CDR3 coding DNA: TGCGCCAGCAGCACGGACAGGGGAAACACCATATATTTT. Encoded protein: CASSTDRGNTIYF. V and J are TRBV5-1 and TRBJ1-3; 7 bases match TRBD1. CDR3 length: 13 amino acids. The V segment lost 4 bases and the J segment 4 bases; nucleotides outside the gene matches: 2. Germline V lookup: CDR1 SGHRS, CDR2 YFSETQ.

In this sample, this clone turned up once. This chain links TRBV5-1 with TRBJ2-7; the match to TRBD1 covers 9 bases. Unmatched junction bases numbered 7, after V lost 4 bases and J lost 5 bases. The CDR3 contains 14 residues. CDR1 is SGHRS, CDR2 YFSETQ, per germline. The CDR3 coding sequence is TGCGCCAGCAGCCCTCCGGGACAGGGCAACGAGCAGTACTTC. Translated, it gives CASSPPGQGNEQYF.

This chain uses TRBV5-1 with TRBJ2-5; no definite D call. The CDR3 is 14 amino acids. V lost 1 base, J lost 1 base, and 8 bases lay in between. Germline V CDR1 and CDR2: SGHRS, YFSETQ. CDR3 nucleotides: TGCGCCAGCAGCTTGAAAGACTCCCAAGAGACCCAGTACTTC. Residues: CASSLKDSQETQYF.

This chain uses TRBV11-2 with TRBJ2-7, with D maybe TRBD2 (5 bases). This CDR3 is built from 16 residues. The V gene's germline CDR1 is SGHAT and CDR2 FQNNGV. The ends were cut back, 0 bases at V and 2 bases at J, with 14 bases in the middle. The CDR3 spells CASSLERAGGPYEQYF. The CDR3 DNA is TGTGCCAGCAGCTTAGAGCGGGCAGGCGGGCCCTACGAGCAGTACTTC.

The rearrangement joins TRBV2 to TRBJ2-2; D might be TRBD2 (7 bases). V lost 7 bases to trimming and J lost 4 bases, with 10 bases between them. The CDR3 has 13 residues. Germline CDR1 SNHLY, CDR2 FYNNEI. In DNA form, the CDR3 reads TGTGCCAGCACGGGGGGCCTCACCGGGGAGCTGTTTTTT. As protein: CASTGGLTGELFF.

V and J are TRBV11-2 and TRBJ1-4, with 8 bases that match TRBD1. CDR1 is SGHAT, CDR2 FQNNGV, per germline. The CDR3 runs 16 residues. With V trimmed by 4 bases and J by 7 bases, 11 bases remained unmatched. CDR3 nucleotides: TGTGCCAGCAGCTCAGTTACAGGGGGTTCTGGTGAAAAACTGTTTTTT. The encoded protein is CASSSVTGGSGEKLFF. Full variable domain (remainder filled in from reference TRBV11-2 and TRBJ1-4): EAGVAQSPRYKIIEKRQSVAFWCNPISGHATLYWYQQILGQGPKLLIQFQNNGVVDDSQLPKDRFSAERLKGVDSTLKIQPAKLEDSAVYLCASSSVTGGSGEKLFFGSGTQLSVL.

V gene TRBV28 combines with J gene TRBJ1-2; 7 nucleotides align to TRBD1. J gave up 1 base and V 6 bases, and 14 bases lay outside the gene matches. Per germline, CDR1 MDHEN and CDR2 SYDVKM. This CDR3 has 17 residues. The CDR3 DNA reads TGTGCCAGCAGCCCGCGAGACAGGGAATTTTATAACTATGGCTACACCTTC. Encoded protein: CASSPRDREFYNYGYTF.

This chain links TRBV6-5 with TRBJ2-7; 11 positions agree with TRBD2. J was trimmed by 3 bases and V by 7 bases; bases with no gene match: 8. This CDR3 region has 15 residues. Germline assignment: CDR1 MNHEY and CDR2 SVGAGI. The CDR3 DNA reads TGTGCCAGCAAGCTAGCGGGGGGTGGGGACTACGAGCAGTACTTC. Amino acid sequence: CASKLAGGGDYEQYF.

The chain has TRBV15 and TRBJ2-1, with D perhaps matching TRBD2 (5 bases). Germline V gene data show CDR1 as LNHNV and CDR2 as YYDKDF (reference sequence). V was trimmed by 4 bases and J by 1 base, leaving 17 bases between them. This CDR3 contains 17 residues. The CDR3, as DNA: TGTGCCACCAGCACCAGTAGGGCACTAGTATCCTACAATGAGCAGTTCTTC. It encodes CATSTSRALVSYNEQFF.

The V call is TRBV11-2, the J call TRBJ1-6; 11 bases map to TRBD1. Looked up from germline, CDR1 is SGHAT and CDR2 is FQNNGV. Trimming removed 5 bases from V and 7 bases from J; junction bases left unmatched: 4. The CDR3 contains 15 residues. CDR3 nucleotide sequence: TGTGCCAGCAGCCCCGGGACAGGGGGAAATTCACCCCTCCACTTT. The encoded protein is CASSPGTGGNSPLHF.

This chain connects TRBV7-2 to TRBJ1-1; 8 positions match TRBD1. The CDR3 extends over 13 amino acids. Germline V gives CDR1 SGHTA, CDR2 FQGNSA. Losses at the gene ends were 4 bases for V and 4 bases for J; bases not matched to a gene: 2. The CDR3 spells CASSSQGGTEAFF. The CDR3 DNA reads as TGTGCCAGCAGCTCACAGGGGGGCACTGAAGCTTTCTTT.

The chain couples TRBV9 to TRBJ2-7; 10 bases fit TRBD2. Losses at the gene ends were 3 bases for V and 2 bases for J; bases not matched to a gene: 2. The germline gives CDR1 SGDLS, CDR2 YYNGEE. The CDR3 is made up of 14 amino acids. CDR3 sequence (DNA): TGTGCCAGCAGCGAAGGACTAGCGGCCTACGAGCAGTACTTC. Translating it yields CASSEGLAAYEQYF. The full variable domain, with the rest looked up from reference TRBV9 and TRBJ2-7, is DSGVTQTPKHLITATGQRVTLRCSPRSGDLSVYWYQQSLDQGLQFLIQYYNGEERAKGNILERFSAQQFPDLHSELNLSSLELGDSALYFCASSEGLAAYEQYFGPGTRLTVT.

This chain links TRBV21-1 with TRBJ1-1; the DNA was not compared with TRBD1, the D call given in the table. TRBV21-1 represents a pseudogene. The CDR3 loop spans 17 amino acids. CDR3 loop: CASSKKAGGHTNTEAFF. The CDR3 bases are TGTGCCAGCAGCAAAAAGGCTGGGGGACATACGAACACTGAAGCTTTCTTT.

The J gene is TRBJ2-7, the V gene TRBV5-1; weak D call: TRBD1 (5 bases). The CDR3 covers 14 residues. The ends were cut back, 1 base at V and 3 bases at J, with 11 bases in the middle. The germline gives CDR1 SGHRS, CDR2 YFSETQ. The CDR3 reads CASSLSGPLYEQYF. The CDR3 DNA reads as TGCGCCAGCAGCTTGTCAGGGCCTCTCTACGAGCAGTACTTC. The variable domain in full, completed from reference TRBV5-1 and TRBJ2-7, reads KAGVTQTPRYLIKTRGQQVTLSCSPISGHRSVSWYQQTPGQGLQFLFEYFSETQRNKGNFPGRFSGRQFSNSRSEMNVSTLELGDSALYLCASSLSGPLYEQYFGPGTRLTVT.

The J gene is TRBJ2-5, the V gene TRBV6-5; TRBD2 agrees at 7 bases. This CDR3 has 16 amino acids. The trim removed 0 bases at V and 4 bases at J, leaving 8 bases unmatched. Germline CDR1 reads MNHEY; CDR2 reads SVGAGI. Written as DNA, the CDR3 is TGTGCCAGCAGTTACTCGTCCGGGAGGTTGGGAGAGACCCAGTACTTC. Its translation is CASSYSSGRLGETQYF.

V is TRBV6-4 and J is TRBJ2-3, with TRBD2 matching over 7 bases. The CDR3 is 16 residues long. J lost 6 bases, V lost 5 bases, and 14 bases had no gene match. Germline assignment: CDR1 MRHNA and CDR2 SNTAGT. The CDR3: CASSPEGEAGQDTQYF. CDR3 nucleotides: TGTGCCAGCAGTCCCGAGGGTGAAGCGGGGCAGGATACGCAGTATTTT.

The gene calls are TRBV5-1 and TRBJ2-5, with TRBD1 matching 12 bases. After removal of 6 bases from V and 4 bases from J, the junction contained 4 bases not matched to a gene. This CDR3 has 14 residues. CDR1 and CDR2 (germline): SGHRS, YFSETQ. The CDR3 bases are TGCGCCAGCACCGGGACAGGGGGCGGAGAGACCCAGTACTTC. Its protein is CASTGTGGGETQYF.

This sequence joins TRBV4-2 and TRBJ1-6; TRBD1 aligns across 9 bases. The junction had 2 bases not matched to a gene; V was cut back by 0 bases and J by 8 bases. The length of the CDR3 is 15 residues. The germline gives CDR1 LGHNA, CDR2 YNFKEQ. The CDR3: CASSQDGTGYSPLHF. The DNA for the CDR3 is TGTGCCAGCAGCCAAGACGGGACAGGGTATTCACCCCTCCACTTT.

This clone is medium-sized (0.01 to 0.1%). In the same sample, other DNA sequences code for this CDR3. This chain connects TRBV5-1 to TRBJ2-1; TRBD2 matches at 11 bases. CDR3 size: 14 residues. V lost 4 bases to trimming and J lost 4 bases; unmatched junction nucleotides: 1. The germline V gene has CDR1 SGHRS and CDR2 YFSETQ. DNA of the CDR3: TGCGCCAGCAGCGCTAGCGGGGGGTACAATGAGCAGTTCTTC. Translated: CASSASGGYNEQFF.

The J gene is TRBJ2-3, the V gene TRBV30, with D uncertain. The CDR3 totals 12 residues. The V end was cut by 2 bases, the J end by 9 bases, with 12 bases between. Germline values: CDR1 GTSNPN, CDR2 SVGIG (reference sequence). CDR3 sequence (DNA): TGTGCCTGGAGTTTGCAGATTCAGACGCAGTATTTT. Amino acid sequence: CAWSLQIQTQYF.

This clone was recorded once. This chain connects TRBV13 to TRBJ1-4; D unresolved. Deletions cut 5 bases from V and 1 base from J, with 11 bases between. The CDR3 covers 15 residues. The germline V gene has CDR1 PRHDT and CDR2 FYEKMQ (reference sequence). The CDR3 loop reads CASSPPGGTNEKLFF. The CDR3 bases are TGTGCCAGCAGCCCCCCGGGTGGAACTAATGAAAAACTGTTTTTT.

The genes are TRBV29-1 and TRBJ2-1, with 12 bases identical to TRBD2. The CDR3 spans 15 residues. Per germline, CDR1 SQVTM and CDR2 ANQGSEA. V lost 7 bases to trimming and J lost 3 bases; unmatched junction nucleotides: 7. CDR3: CSGDRTSGDYNEQFF. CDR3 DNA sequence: TGCAGCGGGGACCGGACTAGCGGGGACTACAATGAGCAGTTCTTC.

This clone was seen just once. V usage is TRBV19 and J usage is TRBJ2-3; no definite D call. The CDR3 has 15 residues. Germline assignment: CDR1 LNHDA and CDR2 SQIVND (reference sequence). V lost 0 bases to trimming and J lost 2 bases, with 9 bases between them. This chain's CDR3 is CASSIEVTFTDTQYF. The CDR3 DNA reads TGTGCCAGTAGTATAGAGGTAACATTCACAGATACGCAGTATTTT.

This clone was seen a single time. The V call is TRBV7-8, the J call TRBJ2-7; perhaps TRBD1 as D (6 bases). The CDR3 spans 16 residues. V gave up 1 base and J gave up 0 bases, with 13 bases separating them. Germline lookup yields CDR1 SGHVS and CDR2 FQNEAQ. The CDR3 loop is CASSLDWQGSSYEQYF. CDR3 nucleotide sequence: TGTGCCAGCAGCTTAGATTGGCAGGGGTCCTCCTACGAGCAGTACTTC.

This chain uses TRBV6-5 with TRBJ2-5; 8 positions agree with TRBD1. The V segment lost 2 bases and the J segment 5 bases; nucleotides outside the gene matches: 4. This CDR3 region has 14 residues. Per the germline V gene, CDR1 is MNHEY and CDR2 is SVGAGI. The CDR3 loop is CASSYRTGRETQYF. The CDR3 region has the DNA TGTGCCAGCAGTTACAGGACAGGGCGGGAGACCCAGTACTTC.

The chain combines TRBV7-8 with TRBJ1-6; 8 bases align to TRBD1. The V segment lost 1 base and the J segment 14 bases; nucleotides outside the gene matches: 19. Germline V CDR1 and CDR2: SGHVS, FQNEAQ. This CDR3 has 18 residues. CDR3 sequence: CASSLVAGGFPPIGSLHF. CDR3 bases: TGTGCCAGCAGCTTAGTGGCAGGGGGCTTTCCTCCGATCGGTTCCCTCCACTTT.

The CDR3 sequence: CSVEGQGFPYEQYF. The CDR3 coding sequence is TGCAGCGTTGAAGGGCAGGGGTTCCCCTACGAGCAGTACTTC. The chain is built from TRBV29-1 and TRBJ2-7; tentatively, D is TRBD1 (6 bases). This CDR3 spans 14 amino acids. With 1 base removed from V and 2 bases from J, the gap between germline ends came to 12 bases. Germline loops: CDR1 SQVTM, CDR2 ANQGSEA.